The 14 T cell receptor beta chains in this list originate from one sample, sequenced in a study of Ad26.COV2.S vaccination and SARS-CoV-2 variants. Treatment noted: over 15 received Ad26.COV2.S at low or high dose, single or two shots; 5 received placebo; per-sample allocation not given. Sampling was done on day 63 after the first vaccine or placebo injection. The assay was immunoSEQ multiplex PCR, and TCRdb's table has in-frame clones only and misses some. The data show about 680,000 clones, around 89% seen once. The source material was peripheral blood, sampled in a trial of Ad26.COV2.S vaccine versus placebo. These receptors all come from a person aged 18-65 years who received the Ad26.COV2.S COVID-19 vaccine or a placebo.

The chain couples TRBV4-3 to TRBJ1-6; D unresolved. V lost 0 bases and J lost 11, with 11 bases in between. The germline V gene encodes CDR1 LGHNA and CDR2 YSLEER. This CDR3 is 14 amino acids long. The CDR3 loop is CASSQDLSRPPLHF. CDR3 DNA sequence: TGCGCCAGCAGCCAAGATCTCTCACGTCCACCCCTCCACTTT.

This chain joins TRBV19 and TRBJ2-6; D is unclear. The V gene lost 6 bases and the J gene lost 3 bases, with 6 bases spanning the gap. Germline assignment: CDR1 LNHDA and CDR2 SQIVND (reference sequence). The CDR3 runs 13 residues. The CDR3 here is CASRSVGANVLTF. In DNA, the CDR3 is TGTGCCAGTAGGTCGGTTGGGGCCAACGTCCTGACTTTC.

This chain joins TRBV18 and TRBJ2-2; 8 nucleotides line up with TRBD2. Germline loops: CDR1 KGHSH, CDR2 LQKENI. Unmatched junction bases numbered 6, after V lost 0 bases and J lost 3 bases. CDR3 length equals 17 residues. CDR3 region: CASSPPMSGGYTGELFF. CDR3 sequence (DNA): TGTGCCAGCTCACCACCTATGTCGGGAGGGTACACCGGGGAGCTGTTTTTT.

Notes on this clone: Different DNA sequences within this sample yield the same CDR3. The rearrangement uses TRBV19 and TRBJ1-5; D uncertain. The CDR3 loop spans 13 amino acids. Trimming took off 1 base at V and 2 bases at J, with 3 bases between the two ends. Germline V gene data show CDR1 as LNHDA and CDR2 as SQIVND (reference sequence). The CDR3 sequence: CASSIVRNQPQHF. The CDR3 coding sequence is TGTGCCAGTAGTATAGTTCGCAATCAGCCCCAGCATTTT.

The chain uses TRBV6-5 and TRBJ1-4, with D perhaps TRBD1 (6 bases). CDR1 MNHEY and CDR2 SVGAGI come from the germline V gene. V was clipped by 4 bases and J by 6 bases, with 15 bases between them. This CDR3 contains 15 residues. The CDR3 sequence is CASSSSGAPDEKLFF. In nucleotides, the CDR3 is TGTGCCAGCAGTTCGTCAGGGGCGCCGGATGAAAAACTGTTTTTT.

The V call is TRBV6-5, the J call TRBJ1-6, with D maybe TRBD1 (5 bases). Germline assignment: CDR1 MNHEY and CDR2 SVGAGI. CDR3 length: 14 amino acids. Trimming shortened V by 7 bases and J by 7 bases, and 14 bases separated the two germline ends. The CDR3 nucleotides are TGTGCCAGCATCGCGACAGCCTCCAATTCACCCCTCCACTTT. Its translation: CASIATASNSPLHF.

CDR3 amino acids: CASSLDTPGKETQYF. CDR3 bases: TGTGCCAGCAGCTTAGACACCCCGGGGAAAGAGACCCAGTACTTC. J is TRBJ2-5 and V is TRBV5-4; D is possibly TRBD2 (5 bases). The CDR3 has 15 residues. CDR1 is SGHNT and CDR2 is YYREEE in the germline V gene (reference sequence). Trimming removed 2 bases at V and 3 bases at J, with 14 bases between.

The V and J genes are TRBV13 and TRBJ1-5; 7 nucleotides match TRBD1. CDR3 length equals 13 residues. V dropped 5 bases and J dropped 6; count of bases not matched to a gene: 4. CDR1 PRHDT and CDR2 FYEKMQ come from the germline V gene (reference sequence). Written as DNA, the CDR3 is TGTGCCAGCAGCGGCGACAGGGCTCAGCCCCAGCATTTT. Translating gives CASSGDRAQPQHF.

The chain links TRBV5-1 to TRBJ1-4; D unclear. Germline CDR1 SGHRS, CDR2 YFSETQ. Deletions cut 4 bases from V and 8 bases from J, with 12 bases between. The CDR3 runs 13 residues. The CDR3 DNA sequence: TGCGCCAGCAGCCCATTGGGTCCCGAAAAACTGTTTTTT. Protein sequence: CASSPLGPEKLFF.

The chain links TRBV7-9 to TRBJ1-2, with D perhaps TRBD1 (5 bases). Germline loops: CDR1 SEHNR, CDR2 FQNEAQ (reference sequence). Deletions cut 2 bases from V and 1 base from J, with 11 bases between. CDR3 length equals 15 residues. The CDR3 here is CASSLRDQINYGYTF. The CDR3 DNA reads TGTGCCAGCAGCTTACGGGACCAGATTAACTATGGCTACACCTTC.

The chain employs TRBV2 and TRBJ1-2; 9 bases are shared with TRBD1. J gave up 8 bases and V 10 bases, and 17 bases lay outside the gene matches. This CDR3 comprises 15 residues. Germline V gives CDR1 SNHLY, CDR2 FYNNEI. The DNA for the CDR3 is TGTGCCAATCCCGGACAGGGGCGCCCTAGGGAAGGCTACACCTTC. It yields the protein CANPGQGRPREGYTF.

This clone has a single count. The rearrangement links TRBV2 to TRBJ2-4, with D unresolved. CDR1 and CDR2 (germline): SNHLY, FYNNEI. This CDR3 is built from 15 residues. V lost 3 bases, J lost 1 base, and 10 bases lay in between. The CDR3 bases are TGTGCCAGCAGTGATTGGGTACGGGCCAAAAACATTCAGTACTTC. It yields the protein CASSDWVRAKNIQYF.

This chain connects TRBV6-5 to TRBJ2-5; tentatively, D is TRBD2 (6 bases). This CDR3 spans 14 amino acids. Trimming removed 0 bases from V and 5 bases from J, with 10 bases in between. CDR1 and CDR2 (germline): MNHEY, SVGAGI. CDR3 sequence: CASSYSGGDETQYF. DNA of the CDR3: TGTGCCAGCAGTTACTCGGGGGGAGATGAGACCCAGTACTTC.

This clone has just a few counts. The chain combines TRBV7-9 with TRBJ2-3; D uncertain. V was pared by 5 bases and J by 2 bases, with 2 bases between. The CDR3 is 11 amino acids. CDR1 and CDR2 (germline): SEHNR, FQNEAQ (reference sequence). CDR3 in amino acids: CASSPTDTQYF. CDR3 nucleotide sequence: TGTGCCAGCAGCCCCACAGATACGCAGTATTTT.